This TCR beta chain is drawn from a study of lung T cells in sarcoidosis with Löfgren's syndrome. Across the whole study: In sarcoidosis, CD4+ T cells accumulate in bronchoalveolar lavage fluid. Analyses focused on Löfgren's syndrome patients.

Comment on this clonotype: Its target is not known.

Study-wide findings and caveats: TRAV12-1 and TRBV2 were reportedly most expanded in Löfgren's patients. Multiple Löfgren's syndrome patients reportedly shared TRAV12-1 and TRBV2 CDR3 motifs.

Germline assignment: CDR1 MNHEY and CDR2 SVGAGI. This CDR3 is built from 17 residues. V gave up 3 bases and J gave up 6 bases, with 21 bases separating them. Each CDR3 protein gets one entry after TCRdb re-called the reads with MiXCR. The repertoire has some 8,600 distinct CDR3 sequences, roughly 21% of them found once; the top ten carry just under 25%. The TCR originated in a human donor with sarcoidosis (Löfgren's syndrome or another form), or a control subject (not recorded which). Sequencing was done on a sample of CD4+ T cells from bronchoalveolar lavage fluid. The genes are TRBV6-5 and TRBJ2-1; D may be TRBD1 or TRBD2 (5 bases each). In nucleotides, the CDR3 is TGTGCCAGCAGTTATTGGTCAGGGCAGCTGGGACGCAATGAGCAGTTCTTC. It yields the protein CASSYWSGQLGRNEQFF.